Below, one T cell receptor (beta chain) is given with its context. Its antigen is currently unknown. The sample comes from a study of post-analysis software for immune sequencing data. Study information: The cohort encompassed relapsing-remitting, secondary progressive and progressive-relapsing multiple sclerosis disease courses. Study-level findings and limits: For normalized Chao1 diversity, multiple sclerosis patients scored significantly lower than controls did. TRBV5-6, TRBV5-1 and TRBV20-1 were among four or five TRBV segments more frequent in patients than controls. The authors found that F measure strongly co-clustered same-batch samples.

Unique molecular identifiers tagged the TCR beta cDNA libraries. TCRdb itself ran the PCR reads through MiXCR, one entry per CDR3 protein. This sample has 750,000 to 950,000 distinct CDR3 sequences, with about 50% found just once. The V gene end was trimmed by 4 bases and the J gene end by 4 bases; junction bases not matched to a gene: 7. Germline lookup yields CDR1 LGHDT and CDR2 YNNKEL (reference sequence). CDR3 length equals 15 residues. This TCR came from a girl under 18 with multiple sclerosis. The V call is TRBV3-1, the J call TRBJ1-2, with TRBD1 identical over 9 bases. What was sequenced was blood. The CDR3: CASSPAGTGTYGYTF. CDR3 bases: TGTGCCAGCAGCCCGGCCGGGACAGGGACCTATGGCTACACCTTC.